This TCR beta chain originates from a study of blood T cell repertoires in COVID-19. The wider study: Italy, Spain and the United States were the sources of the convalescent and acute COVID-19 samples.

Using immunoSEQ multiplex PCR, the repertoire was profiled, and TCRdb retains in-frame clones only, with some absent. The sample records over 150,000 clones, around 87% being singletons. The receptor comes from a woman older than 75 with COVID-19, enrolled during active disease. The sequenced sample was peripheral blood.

The CDR3 DNA reads as TGTGCCAGCAGCCAGGGGGCGCGCGGCGGGGAGCTGTTTTTT. It specifies CASSQGARGGELFF. The V gene is TRBV6-5, the J gene TRBJ2-2; 8 nucleotides match TRBD1. CDR3 length: 14 residues. The germline CDR1 and CDR2 sequences are MNHEY and SVGAGI. Unmatched junction bases numbered 7, after V lost 6 bases and J lost 7 bases.